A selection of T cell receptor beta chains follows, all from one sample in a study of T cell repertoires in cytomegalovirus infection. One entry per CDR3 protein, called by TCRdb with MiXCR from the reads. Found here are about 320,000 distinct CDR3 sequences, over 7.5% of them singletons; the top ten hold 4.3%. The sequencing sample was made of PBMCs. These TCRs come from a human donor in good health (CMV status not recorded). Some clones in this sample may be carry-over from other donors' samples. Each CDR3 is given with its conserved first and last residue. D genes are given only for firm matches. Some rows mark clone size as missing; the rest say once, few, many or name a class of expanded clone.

TGTGCCAGCAGTTTACGTTATGGGACCCTGTACTTC,CASSLRYGTLYF,TRBV12-3/TRBV12-4,many,TRBJ2-7,.
TGTGCCACCAGCAGAGATCTAAACGGGCAAGAGACCCAGTACTTC,CATSRDLNGQETQYF,TRBV15,few,TRBJ2-5,.
TGTGCCAGCAGCCGCATTAGTACTAGCACAGATACGCAGTATTTT,CASSRISTSTDTQYF,TRBV4-2,.,TRBJ2-3,.
TGTGCCAGCAGCTTACAGCCGCACCGGAACACTGAAGCTTTCTTT,CASSLQPHRNTEAFF,TRBV7-2,.,TRBJ1-1,.
TGTGCCAGCAGCTTGCAGCGGGAGGGATACAATGAGCAGTTCTTC,CASSLQREGYNEQFF,TRBV7-9,many,TRBJ2-1,TRBD2
TGTGCCAGCAGCTTAATTTTACCAACCGGGGAGCTGTTTTTT,CASSLILPTGELFF,TRBV7-6,.,TRBJ2-2,.
TGTGCCAGCAGCCCCCCCGGGTCTTCTCAGCCCCAGCATTTT,CASSPPGSSQPQHF,TRBV7-2,many,TRBJ1-5,.
TGCAGTGCTAGACCGACCCCCTCCCCGGGATCCGAGCAGTACTTC,CSARPTPSPGSEQYF,TRBV20-1,.,TRBJ2-7,.
TGTGCCAGCAGTTACTCCGAAGGGACCCAGTACTTC,CASSYSEGTQYF,TRBV6-6,few,TRBJ2-5,.
TGTGCCAGCAGCTTGGACATTGGGGAAAAACTGTTTTTT,CASSLDIGEKLFF,TRBV7-2,many,TRBJ1-4,.
TGCAGTGCTAGCGGGGGCGGGAATGAAAAACTGTTTTTT,CSASGGGNEKLFF,TRBV20-1,few,TRBJ1-4,.
TGTGCCAGCAGCTTAATCAGGGGGAACACCATATATTTT,CASSLIRGNTIYF,TRBV7-2,many,TRBJ1-3,TRBD1
TGTGCCAGCAGTCCACGGACAGGGGCCGACTATGGCTACACCTTC,CASSPRTGADYGYTF,TRBV12-3/TRBV12-4,few,TRBJ1-2,TRBD1
TGTGCCAGCAGCTCTTTAGGGTTCCTGAAAAGGAATGGCTACACCTTC,CASSSLGFLKRNGYTF,TRBV7-2,many,TRBJ1-2,.
TGTGCCAGCAGCTTACGTTTAGCGGGAGTGAATGAGCAGTTCTTC,CASSLRLAGVNEQFF,TRBV7-3,few,TRBJ2-1,TRBD2
TGTGCCAGCAGCTTAGTTTTACGGGTCGACACTGAAGCTTTCTTT,CASSLVLRVDTEAFF,TRBV7-8,few,TRBJ1-1,.
TGTGCCAGCAGCTTAACCGAGACAGCCAATGAGCAGTTCTTC,CASSLTETANEQFF,TRBV7-6,few,TRBJ2-1,.
TGTGCCAGCAGTTACCGAACAGGGTCCCCCTACGAGCAGTACTTC,CASSYRTGSPYEQYF,TRBV6-2/TRBV6-3,few,TRBJ2-7,.
TGCAGTGCTCTTACAGGGGGGGGGGGGCAAGAGACCCAGTACTTC,CSALTGGGGQETQYF,TRBV20-1,.,TRBJ2-5,.
TGTGCCAGCAGCGCCGGGACTGGAAACACCGGGGAGCTGTTTTTT,CASSAGTGNTGELFF,TRBV11-1,many,TRBJ2-2,.
TGCGCCAGCACGACAAATGCTGCGAACACTGAAGCTTTCTTT,CASTTNAANTEAFF,TRBV5-1,.,TRBJ1-1,.
TGCAGTGCTAGAGGGGCTAGCGGGAGGGCCGGGTGGGAGACCCAGTACTTC,CSARGASGRAGWETQYF,TRBV20-1,few,TRBJ2-5,TRBD2
TGTGCCAGCAGCTTTTACGGCGAGCAGTACTTC,CASSFYGEQYF,TRBV7-2,many,TRBJ2-7,.
TGCAGTGCCGGACCACCGGGACAGAGGAATGAGCAGTTCTTC,CSAGPPGQRNEQFF,TRBV20-1,many,TRBJ2-1,TRBD1
TGTGCCAGCAGGCCCCCCGGGAGTCAAAATACGCAGTATTTT,CASRPPGSQNTQYF,TRBV12-3/TRBV12-4,few,TRBJ2-3,.
TGTGCCAGCAGCCCCCGACTAGCGGGAGCGGTGGAGACCCAGTACTTC,CASSPRLAGAVETQYF,TRBV7-2,many,TRBJ2-5,TRBD2
TGTGCCAGCAGCTTAAGGACTAGCGGGGGGGGTGAGCAGTTCTTC,CASSLRTSGGGEQFF,TRBV7-8,many,TRBJ2-1,TRBD2
TGCAGTGCGCGAACCAGCAGGGGGATCGGCGAGCAGTACTTC,CSARTSRGIGEQYF,TRBV20-1,many,TRBJ2-7,TRBD1
TGTGCCAGCAGCCCCTTCGGGGATACGCAGTATTTT,CASSPFGDTQYF,TRBV7-2,many,TRBJ2-3,.
TGTGCCAGCAGGGGGACAGGCCGCTCCTACGAGCAGTACTTC,CASRGTGRSYEQYF,TRBV12-3/TRBV12-4,.,TRBJ2-7,TRBD1
TGTGCCAGCAGCCTCCGGACAGGCGGAGGGGGGGCCTACGAGCAGTACTTC,CASSLRTGGGGAYEQYF,TRBV7-8,many,TRBJ2-7,.
TGTGCCAGCAGCTCACAGGGGGCCCAGCCCCAGCATTTT,CASSSQGAQPQHF,TRBV7-2,many,TRBJ1-5,TRBD1
TGTGCCAGCAGCCCAGGACAGTCCCGGCTGTGCTTC,CASSPGQSRLCF,TRBV7-6,.,TRBJ2-7,.
TGTGCCAGCAGTTACGGGGGGCGATATGAGCAGTACTTC,CASSYGGRYEQYF,TRBV6-1,many,TRBJ2-7,.
TGTGCCAGCAGCTCCAACAGGATGCAAGAGACCCAGTACTTC,CASSSNRMQETQYF,TRBV7-2,many,TRBJ2-5,.
TGCAGCGTTTTAGAAGGGGGCAGCTATGGCTACACCTTC,CSVLEGGSYGYTF,TRBV29-1,few,TRBJ1-2,TRBD1
TGTGCCAGCAGTTTCCTAGGAGAGCCCCAGCATTTT,CASSFLGEPQHF,TRBV12-3/TRBV12-4,.,TRBJ1-5,.
TGCAGTGCTAGGGGGGGTAATCAGCCCCAGCATTTT,CSARGGNQPQHF,TRBV20-1,.,TRBJ1-5,.
TGTGCCACCAGTGATTCGGGACAGGGTGGAAAGACCCAGTACTTC,CATSDSGQGGKTQYF,TRBV24-1,few,TRBJ2-5,TRBD1
TGTGCCAGCAGTCCCCGGGACTACCCAACCTACGAGCAGTACTTC,CASSPRDYPTYEQYF,TRBV6-2/TRBV6-3,.,TRBJ2-7,TRBD2
TGTGCCGGCAGCGCAGGGGGTATGAACACTGAAGCTTTCTTT,CAGSAGGMNTEAFF,TRBV7-2,.,TRBJ1-1,TRBD1
TGCAGCGTTCGGGGCGCGAACACCGGGGAGCTGTTTTTT,CSVRGANTGELFF,TRBV29-1,.,TRBJ2-2,.
TGTGCCAGCAGCAAAAACAGGGATATGAACACTGAAGCTTTCTTT,CASSKNRDMNTEAFF,TRBV7-9,many,TRBJ1-1,.
TGTGCCAGCAGCTTATTGACCCGTACCGGGGAGCTGTTTTTT,CASSLLTRTGELFF,TRBV7-2,many,TRBJ2-2,.
TGTGCCAGCAGTTACGACCCTAGCCCGACGGGACTTAACACTGAAGCTTTCTTT,CASSYDPSPTGLNTEAFF,TRBV6-6,.,TRBJ1-1,.
TGTGCCAGCAGCTTAAAACGCCGGGAGGGCCAAAGGAATGAGCAGTTCTTC,CASSLKRREGQRNEQFF,TRBV7-3,many,TRBJ2-1,TRBD2
TGTGCCATCAGGAGTAGGGACAGAAACATCTACGAGCAGTACTTC,CAIRSRDRNIYEQYF,TRBV10-3,.,TRBJ2-7,TRBD1
TGTGCCAGCAGTTACTTCCAGGGGACCTCGAGGTCCTATGGCTACACCTTC,CASSYFQGTSRSYGYTF,TRBV6-2/TRBV6-3,few,TRBJ1-2,.
TGTGCCAGCAGATCCACAGGGGGTGGTCAGCCCCAGCATTTT,CASRSTGGGQPQHF,TRBV12-3/TRBV12-4,few,TRBJ1-5,TRBD1
TGTGCCAGCAGGCCTGTCGGTGGGGAGACCCAGTACTTC,CASRPVGGETQYF,TRBV6-2/TRBV6-3,.,TRBJ2-5,.
TGTGCCACTACCCGGGACAGGTTTCCCTACGAGCAGTACTTC,CATTRDRFPYEQYF,TRBV6-1,.,TRBJ2-7,TRBD1
TGTGCCAGCAGCCTACTTCGCTTGGACAGGGTGTGGAAAAGACTGTTTTTT,CASSLLRLDRVWKRLFF,TRBV28,many,TRBJ1-4,TRBD1
TGTGCCAGCAGTTTAGAGGACAGGGCTGGAAGTGAAGCTTTCTTT,CASSLEDRAGSEAFF,TRBV4-2,many,TRBJ1-1,TRBD1